This TCR beta chain was sequenced during a study of T-cell memory formation after mild COVID-19. Turning to the study itself: The TCR clusters were mostly specific to one donor.

A note on this clonotype: The target antigen is unknown.

General study findings and limits: Later expanders leaned CD4+, whereas clones that contracted between day 15 and 85 were balanced CD4/CD8. There were some responding clones in pre-infection memory, which suggested that cross-reactive memory had joined.

TCRdb itself ran the 5' RACE reads through MiXCR, one entry per CDR3 protein. The profile shows about 390,000 distinct CDR3 sequences, more than 20% of them singletons. Between the trimmed V and J ends, which lost 5 bases and 3 bases, there was a span of 17 bases. CDR1 and CDR2 from the germline V gene are SGHTA and FQGNSA. This CDR3 has 15 residues. Material: PBMCs or a T cell subset sorted from them (not recorded which). This TCR was recovered from an adult woman who had mild COVID-19 (a few samples of this study predate the infection). Cell type and time point are not known. This chain connects TRBV7-2 to TRBJ2-7, with D possibly matching TRBD1 (5 bases). The chain's CDR3 is CASSPSQGLVYEQYF. The CDR3 coding sequence is TGTGCCAGCAGCCCTAGTCAGGGCTTAGTCTACGAGCAGTACTTC.